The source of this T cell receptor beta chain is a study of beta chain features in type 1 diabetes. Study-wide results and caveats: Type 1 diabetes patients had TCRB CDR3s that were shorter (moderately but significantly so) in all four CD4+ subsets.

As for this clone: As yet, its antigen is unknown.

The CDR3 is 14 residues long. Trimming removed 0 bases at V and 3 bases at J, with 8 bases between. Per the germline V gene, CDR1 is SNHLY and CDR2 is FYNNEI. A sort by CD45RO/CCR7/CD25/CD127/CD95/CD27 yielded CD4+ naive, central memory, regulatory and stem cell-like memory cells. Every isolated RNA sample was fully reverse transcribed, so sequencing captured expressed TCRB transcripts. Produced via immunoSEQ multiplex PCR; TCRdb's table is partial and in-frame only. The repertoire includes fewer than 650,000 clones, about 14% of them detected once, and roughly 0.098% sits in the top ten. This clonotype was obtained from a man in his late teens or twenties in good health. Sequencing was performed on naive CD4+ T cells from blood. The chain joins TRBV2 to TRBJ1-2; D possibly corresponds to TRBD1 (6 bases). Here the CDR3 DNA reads TGTGCCAGCAGTGAAGCGCGACAGGACTATGGCTACACCTTC. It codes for CASSEARQDYGYTF.